Each of the 32 T cell receptor beta chains below was sequenced from the same sample in a study of blood T cell repertoires in COVID-19. TCRdb's copy holds only in-frame clones and misses some; the assay was immunoSEQ multiplex PCR. The sample shows hundreds of thousands of clones, over 85% of them seen only once. Input material: peripheral blood. Receptors were obtained from a woman aged 25 to 39 with COVID-19, enrolled during active disease.

V is TRBV7-9 and J is TRBJ1-1; a possible D gene is TRBD1 (6 bases). This CDR3 is 13 amino acids long. V dropped 5 bases and J dropped 11 bases, with 18 bases sitting between them. Per germline, CDR1 SEHNR and CDR2 FQNEAQ (reference sequence). The DNA for the CDR3 is TGTGCCAGCAGCCCCTCCGGGACACCGAAGGCTTTCTTT. Its protein is CASSPSGTPKAFF.

The V gene is TRBV14, the J gene TRBJ2-7; no clear D gene. CDR1 is SGHDN and CDR2 is FVKESK in the germline V gene. V was pared by 2 bases and J by 7 bases, with 9 bases between. This CDR3 spans 12 amino acids. CDR3 sequence reads: CASSQSREEQYF. The CDR3 bases are TGTGCCAGCAGCCAATCCCGCGAGGAGCAGTACTTC.

The chain combines TRBV11-2 with TRBJ1-4; 7 bases line up with TRBD1. The CDR3 is 17 residues long. J was trimmed by 7 bases and V by 1 base; bases with no gene match: 12. Germline values: CDR1 SGHAT, CDR2 FQNNGV. In nucleotides, the CDR3 is TGTGCCAGCAGCTTAGTGGGGACAGCTCTCGTGGGTGAAAAACTGTTTTTT. It is translated as CASSLVGTALVGEKLFF.

The genes are TRBV4-1 and TRBJ1-2; tentatively, D is TRBD1 (6 bases). There are 15 residues in the CDR3. The V end was cut by 4 bases, the J end by 4 bases, with 16 bases between. Germline loops: CDR1 MGHRA, CDR2 YSYEKL. The CDR3 reads CASSPFVAGAYGYTF. CDR3 nucleotide sequence: TGCGCCAGCAGCCCTTTCGTTGCGGGGGCCTATGGCTACACCTTC.

The chain recombines TRBV19 with TRBJ1-2; TRBD1 matches at 10 bases. This CDR3 region has 13 residues. The germline V gene has CDR1 LNHDA and CDR2 SQIVND (reference sequence). V shed 6 bases and J 8 bases; nucleotides not matched to a gene: 6. CDR3: CASRSDRGLGYTF. The CDR3 DNA is TGTGCCAGTAGATCGGACAGGGGGTTGGGCTACACCTTC.

This clone was counted a single time. This chain's CDR3 is CASKAYRGETQYF. DNA for the CDR3: TGTGCCAGCAAGGCCTACAGGGGAGAGACCCAGTACTTC. The rearrangement uses TRBV27 and TRBJ2-5; TRBD1 aligns across 7 bases. Losses at the gene ends were 7 bases for V and 4 bases for J; bases not matched to a gene: 6. The CDR3 has 13 residues. Germline CDR1 is MNHEY and CDR2 is SMNVEV (reference sequence).

For this clone: The junction departs from the called germline gene at one end, perhaps through a read error. The chain links TRBV5-1 to TRBJ2-2; D may correspond to TRBD1 or TRBD2 (5 bases each). In germline, CDR1 is SGHRS, CDR2 YFSETQ. The CDR3 sequence is 16 residues long. The CDR3 DNA follows: TGCGCCAGCACCTTGGGGCGGGCCGGGAACACCGGGGAGCTGTTTTTT. This codes for CASTLGRAGNTGELFF.

The rearrangement joins TRBV4-3 to TRBJ2-3; D perhaps matches TRBD2 (6 bases). Trimming stripped 6 bases from V and 3 bases from J, with 13 bases between. There are 14 residues in the CDR3. CDR1 and CDR2 (germline): LGHNA, YSLEER. The CDR3 DNA is TGCGCCAGCAGTTCGACTAGTCTTACAGATACGCAGTATTTT. Its translation is CASSSTSLTDTQYF.

The chain has TRBV9 and TRBJ1-6; 10 positions agree with TRBD1. This CDR3 has 15 amino acids. Trimming cost V 3 bases and J 10 bases; bases outside gene matches: 7. The germline V gene encodes CDR1 SGDLS and CDR2 YYNGEE. As DNA, the CDR3 is TGTGCCAGCAGCGGCTCCGGGACAGGGGTCTCACCCCTCCACTTT. It translates to CASSGSGTGVSPLHF.

The gene calls are TRBV7-3 and TRBJ1-1; D gene uncertain. V lost 2 bases, J lost 1 base, and 5 bases lay in between. Germline values: CDR1 SGHTA, CDR2 FQGTGA. The CDR3 is 13 residues long. CDR3 in DNA: TGTGCCAGCAGCTTATCCAAGAACACTGAAGCTTTCTTT. Protein sequence: CASSLSKNTEAFF.

The genes are TRBV28 and TRBJ1-2, with 10 nucleotides matching TRBD1. In germline, CDR1 is MDHEN, CDR2 SYDVKM. The J segment lost 4 bases and the V segment lost 4 bases, leaving 9 bases of the junction unmatched. The CDR3 spans 16 residues. This CDR3 is CASSSLTGGPIYGYTF. CDR3 nucleotide sequence: TGTGCCAGCAGTTCCTTGACAGGGGGCCCTATCTATGGCTACACCTTC.

The sample holds one count of this clone. The chain combines TRBV15 with TRBJ2-5, with D possibly TRBD2 on 6 matching bases. Trimming removed 0 bases at V and 2 bases at J, with 10 bases between. Germline values: CDR1 LNHNV, CDR2 YYDKDF (reference sequence). There are 15 residues in the CDR3. The CDR3 DNA reads TGTGCCACCAGCAGAGAGGGACTCGATCAAGAGACCCAGTACTTC. Residues: CATSREGLDQETQYF.

The rearrangement links TRBV18 to TRBJ2-2; 9 positions agree with TRBD1. Germline V gene lookup returns CDR1 KGHSH and CDR2 LQKENI. J was trimmed by 3 bases and V by 2 bases; bases with no gene match: 4. The CDR3 is 16 residues long. CDR3 sequence (DNA): TGTGCCAGCTCACCAGTTGGGACAGGGTACACCGGGGAGCTGTTTTTT. Its translation: CASSPVGTGYTGELFF.

This chain links TRBV7-2 with TRBJ1-1; tentative D call: TRBD1 (5 bases). Germline CDR1 and CDR2: SGHTA and FQGNSA. The germline V and J ends were trimmed by 3 bases and 5 bases, with 13 bases remaining between them. CDR3 length: 14 residues. CDR3 DNA: TGTGCCAGCAGCTTGTGGGGCCCTGGGACTGAAGCTTTCTTT. This translates into CASSLWGPGTEAFF.

The chain carries TRBV5-8 and TRBJ2-7; 7 bases map to TRBD1. This CDR3 region has 15 residues. CDR1 and CDR2 from the germline V gene are SGHTS and YDEGEE. V shed 5 bases and J 3 bases; nucleotides not matched to a gene: 11. In DNA form, the CDR3 reads TGTGCCAGCAGTTCCTCATACAGGGGTGTCTACGAGCAGTACGTC. It encodes CASSSSYRGVYEQYV.

V gene TRBV3-1 (or the pseudogene TRBV3-2) combines with J gene TRBJ2-5; 11 positions match TRBD2. V lost 5 bases to trimming and J lost 5 bases; unmatched junction nucleotides: 7. This CDR3 contains 15 residues. Germline CDR1 LGHDT, CDR2 YNNKEL (reference sequence). The CDR3 DNA reads as TGTGCCAGCAGCTTATCCGGGACTAGCGGTGAGACCCAGTACTTC. This sequence encodes CASSLSGTSGETQYF.

The genes are TRBV18 and TRBJ1-6; 7 positions match TRBD1. Germline CDR1 reads KGHSH; CDR2 reads LQKENI. The CDR3 sequence is 15 residues long. The trim removed 6 bases at V and 7 bases at J, leaving 9 bases unmatched. As DNA, the CDR3 is TGTGCCAGCTCGCATGGGACAGAAATCAATTCACCCCTCCACTTT. This sequence encodes CASSHGTEINSPLHF. Variable domain in full (rest from reference TRBV18 and TRBJ1-6): NAGVMQNPRHLVRRRGQEARLRCSPMKGHSHVYWYRQLPEEGLKFMVYLQKENIIDESGMPKERFSAEFPKEGPSILRIQQVVRGDSAAYFCASSHGTEINSPLHFGNGTRLTVT.

The chain couples TRBV19 to TRBJ2-2; 7 positions match TRBD2. This CDR3 comprises 17 residues. Germline trimming cut 4 bases from V and 3 bases from J; bases unmatched to any gene: 11. Germline assignment: CDR1 LNHDA and CDR2 SQIVND (reference sequence). CDR3 DNA sequence: TGTGCCAGTAGTAGGAGCGGGGCGCCCCCCGACACCGGGGAGCTGTTTTTT. This translates into CASSRSGAPPDTGELFF.

The V and J genes are TRBV10-1 and TRBJ1-4, with 12 positions matching TRBD1. The trim removed 3 bases at V and 12 bases at J, leaving 5 bases unmatched. This CDR3 has 14 amino acids. Germline-derived CDR1 and CDR2 are WNHNN and SYGVQD (reference sequence). The CDR3 region has the DNA TGCGCCAGCAGTGACCGGGACAGGGGGCGGGAACTGTTTTTT. This gives the protein CASSDRDRGRELFF.

This clone was seen once. V is TRBV25-1 and J is TRBJ2-3; TRBD2 agrees at 9 bases. This CDR3 has 15 residues. V dropped 5 bases and J dropped 4; count of bases not matched to a gene: 7. The germline V gene has CDR1 MGHDK and CDR2 SYGVNS. CDR3 in DNA: TGTGCCAGCAGTCTTAGCGGGGGTTCTGCAGATACGCAGTATTTT. Its protein product is CASSLSGGSADTQYF.

The V gene is TRBV14, the J gene TRBJ1-3; D uncertain. V lost 1 base and J 7 bases, leaving 14 bases between the germline ends. The CDR3 extends over 15 amino acids. Per the germline V gene, CDR1 is SGHDN and CDR2 is FVKESK. The CDR3 nucleotides read TGTGCCAGCAGCCAAGGTCCGGCCGCCGGGAACACCATATATTTT. Translated, it gives CASSQGPAAGNTIYF.

The CDR3 DNA follows: TGTGCCAGCAGTGGACAGGGGGCCCAAATGAACACTGAAGCTTTCTTT. Encoded protein: CASSGQGAQMNTEAFF. The chain links TRBV2 to TRBJ1-1; 10 nucleotides align to TRBD1. CDR1 and CDR2 (germline): SNHLY, FYNNEI. J gave up 0 bases and V 4 bases, and 5 bases lay outside the gene matches. This CDR3 region has 16 residues.

In its sample, this clone was seen once. V is TRBV11-2 and J is TRBJ2-3; tentative D call: TRBD2 (5 bases). CDR3 length: 13 amino acids. Trimming took 3 bases from V and 3 from J, leaving 7 bases between them. From germline, CDR1 is SGHAT and CDR2 FQNNGV. Written as DNA, the CDR3 is TGTGCCAGCAGCTTCGGGGTTACAGATACGCAGTATTTT. Protein sequence: CASSFGVTDTQYF.

The V and J genes are TRBV30 and TRBJ2-3, with 12 bases that match TRBD1. The CDR3 extends over 14 amino acids. V lost 8 bases, J lost 4 bases, and 7 bases stayed unmatched. The germline CDR1 and CDR2 sequences are GTSNPN and SVGIG (reference sequence). This CDR3 is CAALGQGAADTQYF. The CDR3 DNA sequence: TGTGCCGCGCTGGGACAGGGGGCCGCAGATACGCAGTATTTT.

V and J are TRBV14 and TRBJ1-1, with 8 bases lining up with TRBD1. V lost 2 bases to trimming and J lost 9 bases; unmatched junction nucleotides: 5. The CDR3 totals 13 residues. The germline V gene encodes CDR1 SGHDN and CDR2 FVKESK. This CDR3 is CASSQIGQGQAFF. The CDR3 DNA reads TGTGCCAGCAGCCAAATAGGACAGGGCCAAGCTTTCTTT.

This clone was seen many times. The chain has TRBV7-9 and TRBJ2-5; tentatively, D is TRBD1 (8 bases). The ends were cut back, 5 bases at V and 3 bases at J, with 16 bases in the middle. The length of the CDR3 is 15 residues. Germline loops: CDR1 SEHNR, CDR2 FQNEAQ (reference sequence). The CDR3 here is CASSTRTGREETQYF. In DNA form, the CDR3 reads TGTGCCAGCAGCACGCGGACAGGGAGGGAAGAGACCCAGTACTTC.

This clone was picked up one time. CDR3 amino acids: CASGGDNEKLFF. CDR3 nucleotide sequence: TGTGCCAGCGGGGGGGATAATGAAAAACTGTTTTTT. V gene TRBV2 combines with J gene TRBJ1-4, with a weak D call TRBD1 (5 bases). The ends were cut back, 8 bases at V and 4 bases at J, with 8 bases in the middle. The CDR3 runs 12 residues. Germline lookup yields CDR1 SNHLY and CDR2 FYNNEI.

The genes are TRBV2 and TRBJ2-7; tentatively, D is TRBD1 (5 bases). The V gene lost 8 bases and the J gene lost 6 bases, with 23 bases spanning the gap. The CDR3 is 15 amino acids. CDR1 is SNHLY and CDR2 is FYNNEI in the germline V gene. The CDR3 spells CASGPTGAVPVEQYF. Written as DNA, the CDR3 is TGTGCCAGCGGCCCAACTGGGGCAGTTCCTGTCGAGCAGTACTTC.

This clone was counted once. The chain carries TRBV30 and TRBJ1-2, with D hard to call. Trimming shortened V by 3 bases and J by 4 bases, and 6 bases separated the two germline ends. CDR3 length equals 11 residues. Looked up from germline, CDR1 is GTSNPN and CDR2 is SVGIG (reference sequence). CDR3 amino acids: CAWRTFYGYTF. DNA of the CDR3: TGTGCCTGGAGGACTTTCTATGGCTACACCTTC.

The chain recombines TRBV2 with TRBJ1-3; TRBD1 matches at 8 bases. Trimming took 5 bases from V and 3 from J; bases not matched to a gene: 18. Germline loops: CDR1 SNHLY, CDR2 FYNNEI. The CDR3 runs 19 residues. Written as DNA, the CDR3 is TGTGCCAGCAGTCAAGAGGACAGGGTTCTGACTGCGTATGGAAACACCATATATTTT. Its translation is CASSQEDRVLTAYGNTIYF.

The rearrangement uses TRBV21-1 and TRBJ1-2. TRBV21-1 is a listed pseudogene. This CDR3 comprises 16 residues. The CDR3 is CASSKALEDFNYGYTF. In DNA, the CDR3 is TGTGCCAGCAGCAAAGCGTTGGAGGATTTTAACTATGGCTACACCTTC.

This chain uses TRBV5-6 with TRBJ1-3, with 7 bases fitting TRBD1. The germline CDR1 and CDR2 sequences are SGHDT and YYEEEE. This CDR3 comprises 16 residues. V shed 4 bases, J shed 0 bases, and the junction held 7 bases outside the gene matches. The CDR3 DNA follows: TGTGCCAGCAGCCTCAGGGGGACCAACTCTGGAAACACCATATATTTT. Protein: CASSLRGTNSGNTIYF.